This T cell receptor beta chain appears in the sequencing data of a study of T cells in Graves' hyperthyroidism and ophthalmopathy. This clonotype was recorded at least ten times. Stable hyperthyroidism: no ophthalmopathy progression over 18 months of follow-up. Fresh 10 ml peripheral blood yielded PBMCs. Germline V lookup: CDR1 MDHEN, CDR2 SYDVKM. This CDR3 has 14 amino acids. V shed 7 bases and J shed 8 bases, with 20 bases lying between them. There were TCR beta CDR3 regions amplified from RNA transcripts. HTBI primers were employed in a first-round RT-PCR of the TCR CDR3. One entry per CDR3 protein, called by TCRdb with MiXCR from the multiplex PCR reads. The data contain hundreds of thousands of distinct CDR3 sequences, approximately 15% of them singletons.

Sequenced input: blood. The chain links TRBV28 to TRBJ1-2; D unclear. The TCR sequence derives from a young woman with Graves' hyperthyroidism. Here the CDR3 reads CASMAPVSNLGYTF. In DNA form, the CDR3 reads TGTGCCAGCATGGCCCCGGTGTCGAATTTGGGCTACACCTTC.